This record looks at one TCR beta chain sequence and its context. This specimen belongs to a study of cytotoxic CD8 clonotypes in ibrutinib-treated CLL. The V segment lost 8 bases and the J segment 0 bases; nucleotides outside the gene matches: 6. The germline V gene encodes CDR1 ENHRY and CDR2 SYGVKD. This CDR3 contains 15 residues. Sequencing used immunoSEQ multiplex PCR; TCRdb keeps in-frame clones, though not all of them. This table holds about 39,000 clones, 65% to 70% found once. This TCR came from a human donor with chronic lymphocytic leukemia. This material consisted of PBMCs, taken at disease progression, from a patient treated with ibrutinib. This rearrangement joins TRBV10-3 to TRBJ1-5, with TRBD1 matching 8 bases. CDR3 residues: CAISTGAYSNQPQHF. The CDR3 DNA is TGTGCCATCTCGACAGGGGCTTATAGCAATCAGCCCCAGCATTTT.